The 25 T cell receptor beta chains in this list originate from one sample, sequenced in a study of blood T cell repertoires in COVID-19. Generated by immunoSEQ multiplex PCR, the TCRdb table keeps only in-frame clones and is missing some. Of 43,000 or so clones listed, 90% were seen once; the top ten hold 4.5% to 7%. The sequencing sample was made of peripheral blood. These TCRs come from a human donor in a cohort sampled during active COVID-19.

The chain links TRBV11-3 to TRBJ2-1; D remains ambiguous. CDR1 SGHNT and CDR2 YENEEA come from the germline V gene. The CDR3 spans 16 residues. The germline V and J ends were trimmed by 3 bases and 1 base, with 13 bases remaining between them. This CDR3 is CASSFRPDESYNEQFF. As DNA, the CDR3 is TGTGCCAGCAGCTTCCGCCCTGATGAGTCCTACAATGAGCAGTTCTTC.

The V and J genes are TRBV11-2 and TRBJ1-1; D not resolved. The V end was cut by 0 bases, the J end by 8 bases, with 13 bases between. This CDR3 contains 14 residues. CDR1 is SGHAT and CDR2 is FQNNGV in the germline V gene. This chain's CDR3 is CASSLEAAAPEAFF. As DNA, the CDR3 is TGTGCCAGCAGCTTAGAGGCCGCGGCCCCCGAAGCTTTCTTT.

The chain couples TRBV12-5 to TRBJ2-3, with D perhaps matching TRBD1 (6 bases). Germline CDR1 and CDR2: LGHNT and FRNRAP. The V end lost 5 bases, the J end lost 4 bases, and 10 bases lay between the germline ends. The CDR3 loop spans 13 amino acids. The CDR3 region has the DNA TGTGCTAGTGGTCCGCAGGGGTCAGATACGCAGTATTTT. It is translated as CASGPQGSDTQYF.

The J gene is TRBJ2-7, the V gene TRBV6-5; the D gene is possibly TRBD2 (5 bases). V dropped 6 bases and J dropped 2 bases, with 14 bases sitting between them. The CDR3 sequence is 14 residues long. Germline CDR1 is MNHEY and CDR2 is SVGAGI. CDR3 in DNA: TGTGCCAGCAGGGCTCGGGGTCGGACCTACGAGCAGTACTTC. This gives the protein CASRARGRTYEQYF.

The chain has TRBV4-1 and TRBJ2-5; no firm D call. This CDR3 is 13 amino acids long. Germline V CDR1 and CDR2: MGHRA, YSYEKL. V was shortened by 4 bases and J by 9 bases, with 15 bases between the two germline ends. The CDR3 DNA reads as TGCGCCAGCAGCCCGCTTGGTCTGGCGGCCCAGTACTTC. This sequence encodes CASSPLGLAAQYF.

The rearrangement uses TRBV7-9 and TRBJ1-2; D call uncertain. With 6 bases removed from V and 4 bases from J, the gap between germline ends came to 9 bases. Germline-derived CDR1 and CDR2 are SEHNR and FQNEAQ (reference sequence). The CDR3 length is 12 residues. The CDR3 spells CASSAEGYGYTF. The CDR3 DNA sequence: TGTGCCAGCAGTGCCGAGGGCTATGGCTACACCTTC.

This clone was observed a single time. V is TRBV5-4 and J is TRBJ1-2, with D unresolved. Germline assignment: CDR1 SGHNT and CDR2 YYREEE (reference sequence). The V and J ends lost 0 bases and 7 bases respectively, with 7 bases between them. The CDR3 is 12 residues long. The CDR3 is CASSLDGVGYTF. CDR3 sequence (DNA): TGTGCCAGCAGCTTGGACGGGGTTGGCTACACCTTC.

CDR3 nucleotides: TGTGCCAGCAGCTTAGTAGCGGACACCATATATTTT. Translation: CASSLVADTIYF. J is TRBJ1-3 and V is TRBV11-2; D call uncertain. Germline CDR1 is SGHAT and CDR2 is FQNNGV. The V gene lost 1 base and the J gene lost 8 bases, with 6 bases spanning the gap. The CDR3 is 12 amino acids. Together with reference TRBV11-2 and TRBJ1-3, the CDR3 gives the full variable domain: EAGVAQSPRYKIIEKRQSVAFWCNPISGHATLYWYQQILGQGPKLLIQFQNNGVVDDSQLPKDRFSAERLKGVDSTLKIQPAKLEDSAVYLCASSLVADTIYFGEGSWLTVV.

This clone has just one count. The chain combines TRBV7-9 with TRBJ2-7; tentative D call: TRBD1 (7 bases). The V gene's germline CDR1 is SEHNR and CDR2 FQNEAQ (reference sequence). The CDR3 has 16 residues. Trimming shortened V by 5 bases and J by 1 base, and 18 bases separated the two germline ends. The CDR3, as DNA: TGTGCCAGCAGCGCAGGGCGGGACAGAATATCCTACGAGCAGTACTTC. This gives the protein CASSAGRDRISYEQYF.

This chain connects TRBV7-6 to TRBJ2-1, with 13 bases that match TRBD2. CDR3 length equals 16 residues. Germline values: CDR1 SGHVS, CDR2 FNYEAQ. With V trimmed by 2 bases and J by 7 bases, 5 bases remained unmatched. CDR3 sequence: CASSLPLTSGRNEQFF. The CDR3 nucleotides read TGTGCCAGCAGCTTACCTCTGACTAGCGGGAGGAATGAGCAGTTCTTC.

The chain couples TRBV15 to TRBJ1-1, with unresolved D. Per the germline V gene, CDR1 is LNHNV and CDR2 is YYDKDF (reference sequence). V lost 0 bases and J lost 2, with 10 bases in between. The CDR3 has 15 residues. In nucleotides, the CDR3 is TGTGCCACCAGCAGAGATCGCGGAGGTAACACTGAAGCTTTCTTT. As protein: CATSRDRGGNTEAFF.

This clone showed up just once. The V gene is TRBV28, the J gene TRBJ1-1, with TRBD1 identical over 9 bases. V trimming: 6 bases; J trimming: 4 bases; junction bases outside the gene matches: 3. Germline lookup yields CDR1 MDHEN and CDR2 SYDVKM. CDR3 length equals 13 residues. The CDR3 is CASRGQGLTEAFF. The CDR3 nucleotides are TGTGCCAGCAGGGGACAGGGCCTCACTGAAGCTTTCTTT.

This sequence joins TRBV5-1 and TRBJ2-1; TRBD2 agrees at 9 bases. Germline lookup yields CDR1 SGHRS and CDR2 YFSETQ. J gave up 8 bases and V 2 bases, and 11 bases lay outside the gene matches. CDR3 length: 16 amino acids. The CDR3 sequence: CASSFPGTSRMDEQFF. In nucleotides, the CDR3 is TGCGCCAGCAGCTTCCCCGGGACTAGCAGAATGGATGAGCAGTTCTTC.

The chain uses TRBV6-5 and TRBJ2-3; 7 nucleotides agree with TRBD1. Germline CDR1 is MNHEY and CDR2 is SVGAGI. The CDR3 has 13 amino acids. Unmatched junction bases numbered 1, after V lost 4 bases and J lost 3 bases. The CDR3 loop reads CASSLTGTDTQYF. The CDR3 DNA reads as TGTGCCAGCAGTTTGACAGGGACAGATACGCAGTATTTT.

The rearrangement joins TRBV28 to TRBJ2-7; 13 bases agree with TRBD2. The CDR3 consists of 18 residues. V gave up 4 bases and J gave up 2 bases; unmatched junction bases: 11. Germline assignment: CDR1 MDHEN and CDR2 SYDVKM. In DNA, the CDR3 is TGTGCCAGCAGTTCGCCTATTGGGACTAGCGGGACAGCCTACGAGCAGTACTTC. Amino acid sequence: CASSSPIGTSGTAYEQYF. The variable domain in full, completed from reference TRBV28 and TRBJ2-7, reads DVKVTQSSRYLVKRTGEKVFLECVQDMDHENMFWYRQDPGLGLRLIYFSYDVKMKEKGDIPEGYSVSREKKERFSLILESASTNQTSMYLCASSSPIGTSGTAYEQYFGPGTRLTVT.

Points on this clone: Other nucleotide sequences in the sample specify the same CDR3. The chain combines TRBV5-1 with TRBJ1-1; D gene unclear. Trimming cost V 0 bases and J 2 bases, with 8 bases left between them. Germline V gives CDR1 SGHRS, CDR2 YFSETQ. CDR3 length equals 14 residues. This CDR3 reads CASSLVAGNTEAFF. In DNA form, the CDR3 reads TGCGCCAGCAGCTTGGTTGCGGGTAACACTGAAGCTTTCTTT. The full variable domain, in which reference TRBV5-1 and TRBJ1-1 provide the parts outside the CDR3, is KAGVTQTPRYLIKTRGQQVTLSCSPISGHRSVSWYQQTPGQGLQFLFEYFSETQRNKGNFPGRFSGRQFSNSRSEMNVSTLELGDSALYLCASSLVAGNTEAFFGQGTRLTVV.

The chain links TRBV7-9 to TRBJ1-4; D not resolved. Per the germline V gene, CDR1 is SEHNR and CDR2 is FQNEAQ (reference sequence). This CDR3 is built from 14 residues. Trimming pared 2 bases from V and 5 bases from J, leaving 9 bases between. The CDR3 coding sequence is TGTGCCAGCAGCTTATCGGGGTCGAATGAAAAACTGTTTTTT. The encoded protein is CASSLSGSNEKLFF.

The chain couples TRBV7-2 to TRBJ1-2; 8 nucleotides agree with TRBD1. Germline V gene lookup returns CDR1 SGHTA and CDR2 FQGNSA. V gave up 5 bases and J gave up 8 bases; unmatched junction bases: 7. The CDR3 extends over 13 amino acids. This CDR3 reads CASSPQGAGGYTF. The CDR3 region has the DNA TGTGCCAGCAGCCCCCAGGGGGCGGGAGGCTACACCTTC.

The chain links TRBV6-5 to TRBJ1-4, with a weak D call TRBD1 (5 bases). Trimming removed 5 bases from V and 5 bases from J, with 15 bases in between. From germline, CDR1 is MNHEY and CDR2 SVGAGI. This CDR3 has 15 amino acids. The CDR3 reads CASSTWVGGNEKLFF. The CDR3 DNA reads as TGTGCCAGCAGTACCTGGGTGGGGGGGAATGAAAAACTGTTTTTT.

This rearrangement joins TRBV7-3 to TRBJ2-3; 10 nucleotides line up with TRBD2. The germline V gene has CDR1 SGHTA and CDR2 FQGTGA. Unmatched junction bases numbered 5, after V lost 5 bases and J lost 0 bases. CDR3 length: 16 residues. CDR3 residues: CASSRRTSGSTDTQYF. CDR3 in DNA: TGTGCCAGCAGCCGCCGGACTAGCGGCAGCACAGATACGCAGTATTTT.

V and J are TRBV6-2 or TRBV6-3 and TRBJ1-5, with 10 bases aligning to TRBD1. Germline V gene data show CDR1 as MNHEY and CDR2 as SVGEGT. V was pared by 2 bases and J by 2 bases, with 9 bases of the junction left unmatched. This CDR3 spans 18 amino acids. In nucleotides, the CDR3 is TGTGCCAGCAGTTACCGCCCGGGACAGGGGTGGGGCAATCAGCCCCAGCATTTT. Its translation is CASSYRPGQGWGNQPQHF.

The chain uses TRBV7-2 and TRBJ2-1; 11 bases are a match to TRBD2. The length of the CDR3 is 18 residues. J was trimmed by 9 bases and V by 1 base; bases with no gene match: 14. Germline CDR1 is SGHTA and CDR2 is FQGNSA. The DNA for the CDR3 is TGTGCCAGCAGCTTAGTCGTAAGAGGGACTAGCGGAACTGGTGAGCAGTTCTTC. Its translation is CASSLVVRGTSGTGEQFF.

The J gene is TRBJ2-5, the V gene TRBV24-1; 7 positions agree with TRBD1. V trimming: 4 bases; J trimming: 5 bases; junction bases outside the gene matches: 15. This CDR3 comprises 17 residues. Germline CDR1 is KGHDR and CDR2 is SFDVKD. The CDR3 is CATSDSGTWDSRETQYF. The CDR3 DNA follows: TGTGCCACCAGTGACTCGGGGACCTGGGACAGTAGGGAGACCCAGTACTTC.

There are a few counts of this clone. The chain has TRBV30 and TRBJ1-6, with 7 bases lining up with TRBD1. With V trimmed by 4 bases and J by 9 bases, 12 bases remained unmatched. Germline loops: CDR1 GTSNPN, CDR2 SVGIG (reference sequence). The CDR3 has 15 amino acids. The CDR3 nucleotides are TGTGCCTGGAAAGTTGGAGGGGGCCAGGGTTCACCCCTCCACTTT. This gives the protein CAWKVGGGQGSPLHF. Drawing the rest from reference TRBV30 and TRBJ1-6, the complete variable domain is SQTIHQWPATLVQPVGSPLSLECTVEGTSNPNLYWYRQAAGRGLQLLFYSVGIGQISSEVPQNLSASRPQDRQFILSSKKLLLSDSGFYLCAWKVGGGQGSPLHFGNGTRLTVT.

V usage is TRBV19 and J usage is TRBJ1-2; 8 bases are shared with TRBD1. Per germline, CDR1 LNHDA and CDR2 SQIVND (reference sequence). The CDR3 length is 14 residues. Trimming removed 7 bases from V and 4 bases from J; junction bases left unmatched: 8. The chain's CDR3 is CASNRQGMIYGYTF. CDR3 coding DNA: TGTGCCAGTAATAGACAGGGGATGATCTATGGCTACACCTTC.